Following are 30 T cell receptor beta chains from one sample sequenced in a study of T cells in Graves' hyperthyroidism and ophthalmopathy. The TCR beta CDR3 regions underwent amplification using RNA transcripts as the source. HTBI primers were the set used in a first-round RT-PCR of the TCR CDR3. MiXCR, applied by TCRdb to the multiplex PCR reads, yields one record per CDR3 protein. The sample carries a few hundred thousand distinct CDR3 sequences, 15% to 18% recorded once. The sequenced material came from blood. All receptors come from a young woman with Graves' hyperthyroidism.

This clonotype came up many times. The V call is TRBV5-6, the J call TRBJ2-3, with TRBD1 matching over 7 bases. The CDR3 totals 18 residues. Trimming removed 1 base from V and 1 base from J; junction bases left unmatched: 12. Germline-derived CDR1 and CDR2 are SGHDT and YYEEEE. The chain's CDR3 is CASSLRQGRPSGTDTQYF. Here the CDR3 DNA reads TGTGCCAGCAGCTTGAGACAGGGAAGACCTTCTGGCACAGATACGCAGTATTTT. Filled out from reference TRBV5-6 and TRBJ2-3, the complete variable domain reads DAGVTQSPTHLIKTRGQQVTLRCSPKSGHDTVSWYQQALGQGPQFIFQYYEEEERQRGNFPDRFSGHQFPNYSSELNVNALLLGDSALYLCASSLRQGRPSGTDTQYFGPGTRLTVL.

This clonotype came up many times. This rearrangement joins TRBV30 to TRBJ2-7, with D unresolved. CDR3 length: 11 residues. Deletions cut 0 bases from V and 6 bases from J, with 6 bases between. The germline V gene has CDR1 GTSNPN and CDR2 SVGIG (reference sequence). The CDR3 DNA sequence: TGTGCCTGGAGTGTGCAACGCGAGCAGTACTTC. Encoded protein: CAWSVQREQYF.

This clonotype was seen ten or more times. The chain is built from TRBV14 and TRBJ2-1, with D possibly TRBD2 on 5 matching bases. The CDR3 is made up of 17 amino acids. V was clipped by 2 bases and J by 0 bases, with 14 bases between them. Germline V gene data show CDR1 as SGHDN and CDR2 as FVKESK. CDR3 in amino acids: CASSQIQRLPSYNEQFF. The CDR3, as DNA: TGTGCCAGCAGCCAAATCCAGCGGCTCCCCTCCTACAATGAGCAGTTCTTC.

V usage is TRBV6-1 and J usage is TRBJ2-3; 7 bases line up with TRBD2. The germline CDR1 and CDR2 sequences are MNHNS and SASEGT. With V trimmed by 5 bases and J by 5 bases, 7 bases remained unmatched. The CDR3 covers 14 residues. Written as DNA, the CDR3 is TGTGCCAGCAGTTGGGGGGGACTTCAAGATACGCAGTATTTT. Encoded protein: CASSWGGLQDTQYF.

In this sample, this clonotype turned up many times. The chain combines TRBV2 with TRBJ2-5; D is unclear. V was trimmed by 8 bases and J by 5 bases, leaving 18 bases between them. The CDR3 runs 14 residues. Germline CDR1 and CDR2: SNHLY and FYNNEI. In nucleotides, the CDR3 is TGTGCCAGCCTCCTCGCAGAGGAGTGGGAGACCCAGTACTTC. Residues: CASLLAEEWETQYF.

The table lists this clonotype with many counts. The rearrangement joins TRBV12-3 or TRBV12-4 to TRBJ2-1, with D maybe TRBD2 (5 bases). V lost 2 bases, J lost 4 bases, and 12 bases lay in between. The CDR3 has 15 residues. This CDR3 reads CASSLSGDPYNEQFF. In DNA form, the CDR3 reads TGTGCCAGCAGTTTAAGCGGAGATCCGTACAATGAGCAGTTCTTC.

The chain combines TRBV7-6 with TRBJ2-2; possibly TRBD2 for D (5 bases). V was trimmed by 3 bases and J by 4 bases, leaving 12 bases between them. CDR3 length: 15 residues. Per germline, CDR1 SGHVS and CDR2 FNYEAQ. Written as DNA, the CDR3 is TGTGCCAGCAGCTTTACGAGGGTGGGCACCGGGGAGCTGTTTTTT. Encoded protein: CASSFTRVGTGELFF.

This clonotype was picked up a small number of times. The V and J genes are TRBV20-1 and TRBJ1-1; TRBD1 is a possible D gene (6 bases). This CDR3 is 18 amino acids long. Trimming stripped 2 bases from V and 4 bases from J, with 26 bases between. From germline, CDR1 is DFQATT and CDR2 SNEGSKA (reference sequence). Here the CDR3 DNA reads TGCAGTGCTAGAATTACGGCGGCAGGGGTAGGCTATAGCACTGAAGCTTTCTTT. Its translation is CSARITAAGVGYSTEAFF.

This clonotype was recorded at least ten times. The chain couples TRBV6-2 or TRBV6-3 to TRBJ2-1; 11 positions agree with TRBD2. This CDR3 spans 19 amino acids. Per germline, CDR1 MNHEY and CDR2 SVGEGT. V dropped 0 bases and J dropped 7; count of bases not matched to a gene: 14. This CDR3 is CASSYSVPEVAGGMNEQFF. The CDR3 coding sequence is TGTGCCAGCAGTTACTCGGTTCCTGAGGTAGCGGGAGGGATGAATGAGCAGTTCTTC.

The chain joins TRBV6-1 to TRBJ1-5, with D tentatively TRBD1 (5 bases). The CDR3 is 17 amino acids. Germline CDR1 and CDR2: MNHNS and SASEGT. V was shortened by 2 bases and J by 0 bases, with 14 bases between the two germline ends. The CDR3 DNA reads TGTGCCAGCAGTGAACGGGGTGGGGCAGGTAGCAATCAGCCCCAGCATTTT. This gives the protein CASSERGGAGSNQPQHF.

Notes on this clonotype: A much bigger clone sits one base away, suggesting this may be a read error. The chain employs TRBV20-1 and TRBJ2-1; no definite D call. In germline, CDR1 is DFQATT, CDR2 SNEGSKA (reference sequence). The CDR3 runs to 16 residues. The ends were cut back, 0 bases at V and 0 bases at J, with 12 bases in the middle. In nucleotides, the CDR3 is TGCAGTGCTAGAGATCCGTTCGGCGTCTCCTACAATGAGCAGTTCTTC. This encodes CSARDPFGVSYNEQFF.

This clonotype appeared a few times. The CDR3 region is CASSLNRQSYEQYF. CDR3 in DNA: TGTGCCAGCAGCTTAAACCGTCAGAGCTACGAGCAGTACTTC. This chain links TRBV13 with TRBJ2-7, with D uncertain. Per germline, CDR1 PRHDT and CDR2 FYEKMQ (reference sequence). Trimming took off 2 bases at V and 3 bases at J, with 11 bases between the two ends. The length of the CDR3 is 14 residues.

The V and J genes are TRBV6-1 and TRBJ2-3; 7 nucleotides match TRBD1. This CDR3 is 17 amino acids long. Germline-derived CDR1 and CDR2 are MNHNS and SASEGT. Trimming removed 2 bases from V and 0 bases from J; junction bases left unmatched: 8. This chain's CDR3 is CASSETRGTESTDTQYF. CDR3 bases: TGTGCCAGCAGTGAAACCCGAGGGACAGAGAGCACAGATACGCAGTATTTT.

This clonotype was recorded a few times. The rearrangement uses TRBV29-1 and TRBJ2-1, with 9 bases lining up with TRBD2. The CDR3 extends over 16 amino acids. CDR1 is SQVTM, CDR2 ANQGSEA, per germline. V trimming: 5 bases; J trimming: 5 bases; junction bases outside the gene matches: 13. The CDR3 here is CSVLGTSGSPDNEQFF. As DNA, the CDR3 is TGCAGCGTTCTTGGAACTAGCGGGTCCCCAGACAATGAGCAGTTCTTC.

This clonotype was detected many times. The chain joins TRBV30 to TRBJ2-7; D unresolved. Germline V gene lookup returns CDR1 GTSNPN and CDR2 SVGIG (reference sequence). V was clipped by 1 base and J by 3 bases, with 4 bases between them. CDR3 length: 11 amino acids. The CDR3 here is CAWSANYEQYF. In DNA form, the CDR3 reads TGTGCCTGGAGTGCTAACTACGAGCAGTACTTC.

The chain recombines TRBV19 with TRBJ2-7; D is unclear. V was cut by 3 bases and J by 3 bases, with 12 bases left in between. The CDR3 has 14 amino acids. In germline, CDR1 is LNHDA, CDR2 SQIVND (reference sequence). Here the CDR3 DNA reads TGTGCCAGTAGTATTAAACCGAGTATCTACGAGCAGTACTTC. It is translated as CASSIKPSIYEQYF.

The V call is TRBV5-6, the J call TRBJ1-2, with 7 bases identical to TRBD1. J gave up 7 bases and V 4 bases, and 7 bases lay outside the gene matches. Germline-derived CDR1 and CDR2 are SGHDT and YYEEEE. There are 13 residues in the CDR3. The chain's CDR3 is CASSEWDSPGYTF. CDR3 DNA sequence: TGTGCCAGCAGCGAGTGGGACAGCCCTGGCTACACCTTC.

This clonotype was seen repeatedly, ten times or more. This chain uses TRBV7-2 with TRBJ2-7; 10 bases match TRBD1. Germline CDR1 is SGHTA and CDR2 is FQGNSA. V dropped 2 bases and J dropped 3; count of bases not matched to a gene: 10. The CDR3 extends over 17 amino acids. This chain's CDR3 is CASSLRTRDRGLYEQYF. The CDR3 bases are TGTGCCAGCAGCTTACGGACCCGGGACAGGGGTCTCTACGAGCAGTACTTC.

This clonotype was recorded at least ten times. J is TRBJ1-2 and V is TRBV30; D is uncertain. Trimming stripped 2 bases from V and 4 bases from J, with 20 bases between. The length of the CDR3 is 16 residues. Germline assignment: CDR1 GTSNPN and CDR2 SVGIG (reference sequence). The CDR3 DNA is TGTGCCTGGAGTCCCCCAGATAGTGACCAGCTCTATGGCTACACCTTC. This translates into CAWSPPDSDQLYGYTF.

This clonotype has just a few counts. The rearrangement uses TRBV30 and TRBJ1-4; D possibly corresponds to TRBD1 (5 bases). V shed 0 bases and J shed 0 bases, with 14 bases lying between them. This CDR3 is built from 17 residues. Per the germline V gene, CDR1 is GTSNPN and CDR2 is SVGIG (reference sequence). Here the CDR3 DNA reads TGTGCCTGGAGTGTAGCGGGGGTTACTGCAACTAATGAAAAACTGTTTTTT. Translated: CAWSVAGVTATNEKLFF.

This clonotype has just a few counts. This rearrangement joins TRBV14 to TRBJ2-2; 7 bases are shared with TRBD1. The CDR3 length is 17 residues. CDR1 and CDR2 from the germline V gene are SGHDN and FVKESK. V was pared by 0 bases and J by 1 base, with 5 bases of the junction left unmatched. As DNA, the CDR3 is TGTGCCAGCAGCCAAGAGGTGTACAGGGGGAACACCGGGGAGCTGTTTTTT. It specifies CASSQEVYRGNTGELFF.

This clonotype was picked up a small number of times. The chain links TRBV20-1 to TRBJ2-3; 9 bases agree with TRBD2. In germline, CDR1 is DFQATT, CDR2 SNEGSKA (reference sequence). The CDR3 loop spans 16 amino acids. V lost 0 bases and J lost 0; bases outside the gene matches: 4. Written as DNA, the CDR3 is TGCAGTGCTAGAGATAGCGGGAGATTTAGCACAGATACGCAGTATTTT. Translation gives CSARDSGRFSTDTQYF.

The chain links TRBV5-1 to TRBJ2-1; D uncertain. In germline, CDR1 is SGHRS, CDR2 YFSETQ. CDR3 length: 16 amino acids. V dropped 2 bases and J dropped 0 bases, with 12 bases sitting between them. The CDR3 DNA follows: TGCGCCAGCAGCTTTAGGACGGTTAGCTCCTACAATGAGCAGTTCTTC. Its protein product is CASSFRTVSSYNEQFF.

This clonotype was seen at least ten times. The rearrangement links TRBV7-9 to TRBJ2-3, with 7 bases that match TRBD2. There are 15 residues in the CDR3. Germline CDR1 and CDR2: SEHNR and FQNEAQ (reference sequence). With V trimmed by 2 bases and J by 5 bases, 7 bases remained unmatched. The chain's CDR3 is CASSLTAGVRDTQYF. The CDR3 coding sequence is TGTGCCAGCAGCTTAACGGCGGGAGTTAGAGATACGCAGTATTTT.

The chain recombines TRBV10-3 with TRBJ1-3; D is possibly TRBD1 (6 bases). The CDR3 is 16 amino acids. From germline, CDR1 is ENHRY and CDR2 SYGVKD. The germline V and J ends were trimmed by 8 bases and 0 bases, with 17 bases remaining between them. The CDR3 reads CAIQRGDRRSGNTIYF. DNA of the CDR3: TGTGCCATCCAGCGGGGAGACAGGCGCTCTGGAAACACCATATATTTT.

This clonotype showed up many times. The J gene is TRBJ2-7, the V gene TRBV18, with 10 bases that match TRBD1. Germline CDR1 reads KGHSH; CDR2 reads LQKENI. Unmatched junction bases numbered 9, after V lost 8 bases and J lost 2 bases. The CDR3 sequence is 15 residues long. This CDR3 reads CASSPTGTGAYEQYF. The DNA of the CDR3 is TGTGCCAGCAGCCCTACCGGGACAGGGGCCTACGAGCAGTACTTC.

Many counts were recorded for this clonotype. The chain uses TRBV7-3 and TRBJ2-5; a weak D match, TRBD2 (5 bases). The germline V gene has CDR1 SGHTA and CDR2 FQGTGA. The CDR3 has 14 amino acids. V gave up 0 bases and J gave up 5 bases, with 10 bases separating them. The CDR3 spells CASSLTSRRETQYF. The CDR3 DNA is TGTGCCAGCAGCTTAACCTCGAGGAGGGAGACCCAGTACTTC.

About this clonotype: A much larger clone differs by one base, so this may be a read error. This sequence joins TRBV7-9 and TRBJ2-1; TRBD2 matches 14 bases. Germline CDR1 is SEHNR and CDR2 is FQNEAQ (reference sequence). J was trimmed by 9 bases and V by 8 bases; bases with no gene match: 12. This CDR3 has 16 amino acids. The CDR3 bases are TGTGCCAGCGGCGCAGGGACTAGCGGGAGCCACCGTGAGCAGTTCTTC. Translated, it gives CASGAGTSGSHREQFF.

This clonotype has more than one count but fewer than ten. A junction boundary mismatches the germline segment, possibly from a read error. The rearrangement links TRBV12-3 or TRBV12-4 to TRBJ2-3; 12 nucleotides align to TRBD2. The CDR3 loop spans 14 amino acids. CDR3 nucleotides: TGTGCCGGCAGACTAGCGGGAGGCACAGATACGCAGTATTTT. This translates into CAGRLAGGTDTQYF.

This clonotype was observed many times. The chain combines TRBV2 with TRBJ2-2, with D perhaps matching TRBD2 (5 bases). The CDR3 contains 14 residues. The V and J ends lost 4 bases and 6 bases respectively, with 12 bases between them. Germline V gene data show CDR1 as SNHLY and CDR2 as FYNNEI. DNA for the CDR3: TGTGCCAGCAGTGGGCCTGAAGCGGCCGGGGAGCTGTTTTTT. This translates into CASSGPEAAGELFF.